This TCR beta chain emerged from a study of T-cell memory formation after mild COVID-19. Study in general: TCR clusters largely stayed donor specific.

This clonotype has more than one count but fewer than ten. Its specificity is unknown. Broader study findings: CD8+ contracting clones occupied EMRA, while CD4+ ones occupied mainly CM and EM.

TCR alpha and TCR beta cDNA libraries carrying sample barcodes and UMIs were produced by 5'RACE using constant-segment primers. Each CDR3 protein gets one entry after TCRdb re-called the 5' RACE reads with MiXCR. Of approximately 500,000 distinct CDR3 sequences listed, about 23% are singletons. With 5 bases removed from V and 7 bases from J, the gap between germline ends came to 21 bases. This CDR3 comprises 16 residues. Germline values: CDR1 MNHEY, CDR2 SMNVEV (reference sequence). The origin of this receptor is an adult woman who had mild COVID-19 (a few samples of this study predate the infection). Cell type and time point are not known. The chain links TRBV27 to TRBJ2-4; D gene unclear. The sequencing sample was made of PBMCs or a T cell subset sorted from them (not recorded which). This CDR3 is CASSPWALGLGNIQYF. The CDR3, as DNA: TGTGCCAGCAGTCCCTGGGCCCTGGGTCTTGGTAACATTCAGTACTTC.